Listed below are T cell receptor beta chains from one sample, sequenced in a study of naive and memory T cell subsets. Using its own MiXCR run on the UMI-ligation and nested PCR reads, TCRdb lists one record per CDR3 protein. The sample has 130,000 or so distinct CDR3 sequences, roughly 36% seen once. Sequenced sample: central memory CD4+ T cells from blood. These receptors originate from a human donor in good health. The CDR3 runs from the conserved cysteine through the conserved F or W. The D gene is left open where the match is weak. Some rows mark clone size as missing; the rest say once, few, many or name a class of expanded clone.

TRBD2 TRBJ2-7 TRBV4-1 NA CASSQESLAGALYF TGCGCCAGCAGCCAAGAAAGCCTAGCGGGAGCGCTGTACTTC
NA TRBJ2-2 TRBV6-1 NA CASKRQANTGELFF TGTGCCAGCAAAAGACAAGCGAACACCGGGGAGCTGTTTTTT
NA TRBJ1-5 TRBV10-3 NA CAIQAADNQPQHF TGTGCCATCCAAGCGGCGGACAATCAGCCCCAGCATTTT
NA TRBJ1-3 TRBV7-2 few CASSLGHRNTIYF TGTGCCAGCAGCTTAGGACACCGTAACACCATATATTTT
NA TRBJ2-1 TRBV9 once CASSVARGNEQFF TGTGCCAGCAGCGTAGCTCGGGGCAATGAGCAGTTCTTC
TRBD2 TRBJ2-7 TRBV28 NA CASSSLRTSVRGGEQYF TGTGCCAGCAGTTCTCTCCGGACTAGCGTGAGGGGGGGGGAGCAGTACTTC
TRBD2 TRBJ2-1 TRBV5-6 few CASSLARGRGREQFF TGTGCCAGCAGCTTGGCACGCGGGAGGGGACGTGAGCAGTTCTTC
TRBD2 TRBJ2-2 TRBV20-1 NA CSAVREPNTGELFF TGCAGTGCGGTGCGGGAGCCGAACACCGGGGAGCTGTTTTTT
TRBD2 TRBJ2-1 TRBV29-1 few CSVERVAGALGNEQFF TGCAGCGTTGAAAGGGTAGCGGGAGCGTTAGGGAATGAGCAGTTCTTC
TRBD2 TRBJ2-2 TRBV7-2 few CASRRRTSGYNTGELFF TGTGCCAGCAGACGGCGGACTAGCGGGTATAACACCGGGGAGCTGTTTTTT
NA TRBJ1-1 TRBV5-1 few CASSLTENTEAFF TGCGCCAGCAGCTTGACAGAGAACACTGAAGCTTTCTTT
NA TRBJ2-1 TRBV30 few CAWSVARLASQFF TGTGCCTGGAGTGTAGCCCGACTTGCCTCACAGTTCTTC
NA TRBJ2-4 TRBV29-1 few CSVGSRNIQYF TGCAGCGTTGGGTCCCGGAACATTCAGTACTTC
NA TRBJ1-1 TRBV7-9 few CASSLGRGKTEAFF TGTGCCAGCAGCTTAGGCCGGGGGAAAACTGAAGCTTTCTTT
TRBD2 TRBJ2-1 TRBV27 few CASKNAGTSNNEQFF TGTGCCAGCAAGAACGCCGGGACTAGCAACAATGAGCAGTTCTTC
NA TRBJ2-1 TRBV24-1 few CATSDTTRQSGEQFF TGTGCCACCAGTGACACTACCCGACAGTCGGGTGAGCAGTTCTTC
TRBD2 TRBJ2-7 TRBV28 NA CASITASGFKEQYF TGTGCCAGCATAACCGCTAGCGGGTTTAAGGAGCAGTACTTC
TRBD2 TRBJ2-1 TRBV6-5 few CASRRQLAGGGYNEQFF TGTGCCAGCAGAAGGCAACTAGCGGGGGGGGGATACAATGAGCAGTTCTTC
NA TRBJ2-7 TRBV3-1 NA CASSHRTPSYEQYF TGTGCCAGCAGCCATCGGACGCCTTCCTACGAGCAGTACTTC